These 2 T cell receptor beta chains were sequenced from one sample in a study of shared T cell receptors in the human thymus. Repertoires were generated with immunoSEQ multiplex PCR, while TCRdb's copy carries only in-frame clones and drops some. This table has roughly 710,000 clones, 80% to 90% appearing once. A further study also used this sample, focusing on human thymus T cells.

The sequencing sample was made of thymocytes. The origin of the receptors is a girl in the first two years of life with a congenital heart defect.

The rearrangement links TRBV4-2 to TRBJ2-1; 10 nucleotides align to TRBD2. CDR1 and CDR2 (germline): LGHNA, YNFKEQ. CDR3 size: 21 residues. Trimming removed 4 bases from V and 5 bases from J; junction bases left unmatched: 23. CDR3 bases: TGTGCCAGCAGCCCGCCGAGTAGCGGGGGGCCCCTATACAATGAGGACAATGAGCAGTTCTTC. Its protein product is CASSPPSSGGPLYNEDNEQFF.

This clone has more than one count but fewer than ten. The chain recombines TRBV6-5 with TRBJ1-1; D call uncertain. Trimming took 2 bases from V and 4 from J, leaving 11 bases between them. CDR3 size: 14 residues. Germline V gene lookup returns CDR1 MNHEY and CDR2 SVGAGI. The chain's CDR3 is CASSYHKRVTEAFF. The CDR3 DNA reads as TGTGCCAGCAGTTACCACAAACGGGTCACTGAAGCTTTCTTT.